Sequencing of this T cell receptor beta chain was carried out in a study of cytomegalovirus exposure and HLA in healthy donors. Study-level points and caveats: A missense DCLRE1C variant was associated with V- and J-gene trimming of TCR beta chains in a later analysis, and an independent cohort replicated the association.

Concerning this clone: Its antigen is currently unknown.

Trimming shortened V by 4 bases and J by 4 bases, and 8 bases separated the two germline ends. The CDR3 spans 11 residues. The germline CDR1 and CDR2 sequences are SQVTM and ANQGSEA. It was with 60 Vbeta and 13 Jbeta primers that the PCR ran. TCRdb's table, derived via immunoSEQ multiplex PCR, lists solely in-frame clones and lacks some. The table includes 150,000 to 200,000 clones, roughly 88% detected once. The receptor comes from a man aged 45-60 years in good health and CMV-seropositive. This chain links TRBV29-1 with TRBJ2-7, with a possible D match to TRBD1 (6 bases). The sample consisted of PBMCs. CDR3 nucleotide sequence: TGCAGCGTTGCACAGGGATACGAGCAGTACTTC. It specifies CSVAQGYEQYF.